The present T cell receptor beta chain was sequenced within a study of cytomegalovirus exposure and HLA in healthy donors. Study context: Drawn from HLA-typed donors, about 85 million unique TCRs were held in an early data release.

The germline CDR1 and CDR2 sequences are SGHRS and YFSETQ. CDR3 length: 16 residues. Trimming took 5 bases from V and 0 from J, leaving 12 bases between them. On this clone itself: Its antigen is undetermined.

Findings of the study overall: In presence/absence analyses, roughly uniform sequencing depth across donors was assumed. The study listed approximately 160 cytomegalovirus-associated TCR beta chains.

PCR primers comprised 60 Vbeta and 13 Jbeta primers. Per the original data handling: Among the unique TCR beta chains that a later analysis counted, some 73 million in all, roughly 11 million were shared. Sequencing was performed with immunoSEQ multiplex PCR; in TCRdb, only in-frame clones are kept and a portion is missing. V and J calls and clone size are as listed in that table; D and trimming were resolved from the DNA. The top ten clones hold roughly 2.4% of a sample with 150,000 to 160,000 clones, 80% to 90% of them seen once. Sequences were obtained from PBMCs. The receptor was derived from a woman aged 18-29 years in good health and CMV-seronegative. The chain employs TRBV5-1 and TRBJ1-6; D might be TRBD1 (5 bases). Here the CDR3 reads CASRPGYSSYNSPLHF. In DNA form, the CDR3 reads TGCGCCAGCAGGCCAGGGTATAGCTCCTATAATTCACCCCTCCACTTT.